The clone carrying this TCR beta chain was recorded a few times. Its matching antigen is unknown. Amplified TCR beta CDR3 regions derived from RNA transcripts. When the TCR CDR3 underwent first-round RT-PCR, the HTBI primer set was used. TCRdb re-analysed the multiplex PCR reads in MiXCR, keeping a single row per CDR3 protein. The sample yields around 420,000 distinct CDR3 sequences, approximately 14% seen once. The CDR3 runs 15 residues. Germline V gives CDR1 MNHNS, CDR2 SASEGT. V lost 5 bases, J lost 7 bases, and 10 bases stayed unmatched. These data come from a study of T cells in Graves' hyperthyroidism and ophthalmopathy. Looking at the study overall: Specimen type is peripheral blood, collected at initial diagnosis prior to any treatment.

The PBMCs were sourced from fresh peripheral blood (more than 9 ml). Study observations and caveats: A 13 V-J signature model discriminated ophthalmopathy versus stable hyperthyroidism. In the blood, most expanded thyroid clonotypes above 0.001 appeared as well.

The chain joins TRBV6-1 to TRBJ2-2; 7 bases match TRBD1. The source of this sequence is a young woman with Graves' hyperthyroidism. Sequenced material: blood. The CDR3 is CASSYSGQVGGELFF. In DNA, the CDR3 is TGTGCCAGCAGTTATTCCGGACAGGTCGGCGGGGAGCTGTTTTTT.